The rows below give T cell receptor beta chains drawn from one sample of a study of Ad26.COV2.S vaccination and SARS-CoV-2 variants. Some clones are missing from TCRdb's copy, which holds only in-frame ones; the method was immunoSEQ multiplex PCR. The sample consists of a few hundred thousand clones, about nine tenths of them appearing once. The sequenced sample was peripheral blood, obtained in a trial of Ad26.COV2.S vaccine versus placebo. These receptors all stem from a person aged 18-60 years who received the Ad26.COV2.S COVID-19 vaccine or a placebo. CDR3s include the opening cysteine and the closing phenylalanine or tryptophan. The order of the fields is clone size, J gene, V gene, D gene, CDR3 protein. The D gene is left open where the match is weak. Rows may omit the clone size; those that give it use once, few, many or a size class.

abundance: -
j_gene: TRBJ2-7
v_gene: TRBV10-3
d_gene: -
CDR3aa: CAISEKSYEQYF

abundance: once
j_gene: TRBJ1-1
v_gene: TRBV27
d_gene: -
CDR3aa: CASSISRDTEAFF

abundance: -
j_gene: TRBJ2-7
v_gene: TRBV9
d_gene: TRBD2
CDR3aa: CASSLQGGSAYEQYF

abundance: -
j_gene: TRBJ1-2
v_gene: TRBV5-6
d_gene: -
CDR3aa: CASSTRGGYTF

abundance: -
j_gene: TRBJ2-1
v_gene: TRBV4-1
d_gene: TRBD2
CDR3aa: CASSHLSGSSYNEQFF

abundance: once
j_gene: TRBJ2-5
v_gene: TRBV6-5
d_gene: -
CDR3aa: CASSYLETGRETQYF

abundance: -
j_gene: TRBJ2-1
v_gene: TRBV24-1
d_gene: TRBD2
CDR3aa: CATSAVTGTSGREGEQFF

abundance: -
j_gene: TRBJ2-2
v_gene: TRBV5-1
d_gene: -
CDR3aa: CASSQSGANTGELFF

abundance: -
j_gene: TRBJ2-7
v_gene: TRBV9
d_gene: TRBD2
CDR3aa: CASIVLEREGVGRSYEQYF

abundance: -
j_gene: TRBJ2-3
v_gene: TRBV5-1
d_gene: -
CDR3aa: CASSLGLVESDTQYF